This T cell receptor beta chain was sequenced during a study of blood T cell repertoires in COVID-19. CDR3 size: 16 residues. V was shortened by 3 bases and J by 0 bases, with 15 bases between the two germline ends. Germline CDR1 and CDR2: SGHNT and YYREEE (reference sequence). Original handling: Quantification of nucleated cells was approximated via reference gene primer amplification. TCRdb's table, derived via immunoSEQ multiplex PCR, lists solely in-frame clones and lacks some. The V and J calls and clone size are taken from that table; D and trimming were inferred from the DNA. The sample includes over 50,000 clones, about 89% of them seen just once.

The sequence was obtained from a man aged 55-75 years with acute or convalescent COVID-19. The specimen sequenced was peripheral blood. The chain is built from TRBV5-4 and TRBJ1-2, with D possibly matching TRBD1 (5 bases). The CDR3 region is CASSSTTGVANYGYTF. CDR3 sequence (DNA): TGTGCCAGCAGCTCTACAACGGGGGTAGCTAACTATGGCTACACCTTC.